This record concerns one T cell receptor beta chain sequence. Its antigen remains unknown. An end of the junction differs from the germline gene, which may be a read error. This record comes from a study of molecular identifiers for immune sequencing clone quantification. Across the whole study: Five aliquots were made in replicates from the RNA of about 20,000 or 100,000 naive CD8 cells, and four were sequenced.

The authors sorted naive CD8 T cells as CD8+CD4-CCR7+CD45RA+. In TCRdb, the PCR reads were re-called with MiXCR into one record per CDR3 protein. The table records a few hundred thousand distinct CDR3 sequences, roughly 24% of them present only once. Germline CDR1 reads MNHEY; CDR2 reads SVGAGI. The CDR3 has 13 amino acids. Study conclusions and caveats: Effector cells kept over 97% of their molecules in clones above 20 RNA copies, while naive cells kept under 1% there.

This chain links TRBV6-5 with TRBJ2-1; TRBD1 is a possible D gene (5 bases). This clonotype was obtained from a human donor in good health. Some libraries in this study had Jurkat cell RNA spiked in. Specimen: naive CD8+ T cells from blood, with Jurkat cell RNA spiked in. Sample subset: FACS-sorted CD8+CD4-CCR7+CD45RA+ naive T cells. The CDR3 DNA reads as TGTGCCAGCAGTTACTCGACAGATAATGAGAAGTTCTTC. This codes for CASSYSTDNEKFF.